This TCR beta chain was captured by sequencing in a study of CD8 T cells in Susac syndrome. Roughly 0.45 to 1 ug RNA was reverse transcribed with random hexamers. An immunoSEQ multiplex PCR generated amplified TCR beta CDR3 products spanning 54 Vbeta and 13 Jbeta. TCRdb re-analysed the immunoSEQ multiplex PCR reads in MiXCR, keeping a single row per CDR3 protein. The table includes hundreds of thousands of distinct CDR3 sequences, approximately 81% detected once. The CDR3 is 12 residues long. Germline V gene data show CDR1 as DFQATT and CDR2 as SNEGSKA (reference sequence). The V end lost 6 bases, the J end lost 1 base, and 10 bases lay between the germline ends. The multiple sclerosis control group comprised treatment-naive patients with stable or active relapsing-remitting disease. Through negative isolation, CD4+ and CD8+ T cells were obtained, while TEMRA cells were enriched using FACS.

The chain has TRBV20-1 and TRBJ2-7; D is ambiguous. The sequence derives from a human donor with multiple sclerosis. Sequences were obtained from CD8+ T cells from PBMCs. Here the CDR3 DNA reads TGCAGTGCGCCGACACAGTCCTACGAGCAGTACTTC. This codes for CSAPTQSYEQYF.